This T cell receptor (beta chain) came from a study of radiation and T cells in renal cell carcinoma. Overall study: Nephrectomy followed 15 Gy stereotactic body radiation by 4 weeks. Study-level points and caveats: From baseline, blood top tumor clonotypes peaked at 2 weeks post-radiation.

Trimming stripped 4 bases from V and 1 base from J, with 15 bases between. In germline, CDR1 is SGDLS, CDR2 YYNGEE. The CDR3 totals 17 residues. The table came from immunoSEQ multiplex PCR; TCRdb's copy has only in-frame clones and leaves some out. This sample has 130,000 to 150,000 clones, with around nine tenths found just once. Time point specified: baseline pretreatment blood. The treatment was: 15 Gy SBRT to primary tumor, nephrectomy 4 weeks later. Radiation-treated patients gave blood at baseline, week 2 and week 4. This clone was seen only once. Its antigen is not identified. Sample: blood, taken from a patient whose treatment included radiotherapy and nephrectomy. The rearrangement uses TRBV9 and TRBJ2-6; D may correspond to TRBD1 or TRBD2 (6 bases each). This TCR derives from a woman aged 45 to 65 with renal cell carcinoma. The chain's CDR3 is CASSPAGGASGANVLTF. The CDR3 nucleotides read TGTGCCAGCAGCCCCGCCGGGGGCGCGTCTGGGGCCAACGTCCTGACTTTC.